These 6 T cell receptor beta chains were all obtained from the same sample, sequenced in a study of breast tumors, draining lymph nodes, adjacent tissues. TCRdb used MiXCR to reprocess the multiplex PCR reads, holding one entry per CDR3 protein. The sample has about 270,000 distinct CDR3 sequences; around 30% are singletons. Breast cancer patients provided tissue from their axillary draining lymph nodes. Sequencing used axillary lymph node tissue. These receptors originate from a female donor with breast cancer. Some clones in this sample may be carry-over from other donors' samples.

The chain carries TRBV14 and TRBJ2-1; 13 bases map to TRBD2. The CDR3 loop spans 21 amino acids. Germline V gives CDR1 SGHDN, CDR2 FVKESK. V lost 1 base to trimming and J lost 3 bases; unmatched junction nucleotides: 15. DNA of the CDR3: TGTGCCAGCAGCCAAGGAAGCGGCGGGACTAGCGGGACGTATCTCTACAATGAGCAGTTCTTC. Protein: CASSQGSGGTSGTYLYNEQFF.

This clonotype was observed many times. The V call is TRBV6-5, the J call TRBJ2-3; D not certain. The CDR3 runs to 12 residues. Trimming removed 4 bases at V and 4 bases at J, with 6 bases between. CDR1 and CDR2 from the germline V gene are MNHEY and SVGAGI. This CDR3 is CASSSVSDTQYF. In DNA, the CDR3 is TGTGCCAGCAGTTCCGTCTCAGATACGCAGTATTTT.

In this sample, this clonotype turned up a few times. The chain employs TRBV11-1 and TRBJ1-2, with TRBD1 identical over 8 bases. From germline, CDR1 is SGHAT and CDR2 FQDESV (reference sequence). This CDR3 has 13 amino acids. V shed 5 bases and J 7 bases; nucleotides not matched to a gene: 6. The CDR3 sequence is CASSEDRGRGYTF. In DNA form, the CDR3 reads TGTGCCAGCAGCGAAGACAGGGGACGTGGCTACACCTTC.

Only a few counts were recorded for this clonotype. A read error may explain this, as a much larger clone is one base away. The chain employs TRBV20-1 and TRBJ2-7, with 7 bases fitting TRBD1. Germline trimming cut 4 bases from V and 6 bases from J; bases unmatched to any gene: 12. This CDR3 is 14 amino acids long. From germline, CDR1 is DFQATT and CDR2 SNEGSKA (reference sequence). CDR3 in amino acids: CSATRQGTTSEQYF. The CDR3 DNA reads TGCAGTGCTACCCGACAGGGAACAACCTCCGAGCAGTACTTC.

This clonotype has ten or more counts. The V gene is TRBV11-3, the J gene TRBJ2-1, with D perhaps matching TRBD1 or TRBD2 (5 bases each). The germline CDR1 and CDR2 sequences are SGHNT and YENEEA. The length of the CDR3 is 16 residues. V gave up 5 bases and J gave up 5 bases, with 19 bases separating them. DNA of the CDR3: TGTGCCAGCAGCGATCCCTGGGGACCCGAGAACAATGAGCAGTTCTTC. This translates into CASSDPWGPENNEQFF. The full variable domain, completed using reference TRBV11-3 and TRBJ2-1, is EAGVVQSPRYKIIEKKQPVAFWCNPISGHNTLYWYLQNLGQGPELLIRYENEEAVDDSQLPKDRFSAERLKGVDSTLKIQPAELGDSAVYLCASSDPWGPENNEQFFGPGTRLTVL.

Of note for this clonotype: A much larger clone is a single base away; this may be a read error. The chain recombines TRBV10-3 with TRBJ2-7; 7 bases agree with TRBD1. The CDR3 has 15 residues. Trimming at V came to 2 bases and at J to 2 bases, leaving 6 bases not matched to a gene. Per germline, CDR1 ENHRY and CDR2 SYGVKD. The CDR3 loop is CAISEITGVPYEQYF. The DNA of the CDR3 is TGTGCCATCAGTGAGATTACAGGGGTTCCCTACGAGCAGTACTTC.